This TCR beta chain came from a study of T-cell memory formation after mild COVID-19. Broader study findings: Researchers report contracting CD4+ clones mostly in CM and EM, with CD8+ clones in EMRA.

Per germline, CDR1 DFQATT and CDR2 SNEGSKA (reference sequence). The V gene lost 0 bases and the J gene lost 11 bases, with 17 bases spanning the gap. This CDR3 is 14 amino acids long. In the case of this clonotype: Antigen: not known.

A single record per CDR3 protein comes from TCRdb applying MiXCR to the 5' RACE reads. The repertoire holds around 200,000 distinct CDR3 sequences, with roughly a tenth as singletons. The sample was PBMCs or a T cell subset sorted from them (not recorded which). The clonotype comes from a man between 18 and 35 years old who had mild COVID-19 (a few samples of this study predate the infection). Cell type and time point are not known. The gene calls are TRBV20-1 and TRBJ1-5, with D possibly TRBD1 on 6 matching bases. The CDR3 sequence is CSARDPYTGRSQHF. CDR3 DNA: TGCAGTGCTAGAGATCCCTACACAGGGCGGTCCCAGCATTTT.